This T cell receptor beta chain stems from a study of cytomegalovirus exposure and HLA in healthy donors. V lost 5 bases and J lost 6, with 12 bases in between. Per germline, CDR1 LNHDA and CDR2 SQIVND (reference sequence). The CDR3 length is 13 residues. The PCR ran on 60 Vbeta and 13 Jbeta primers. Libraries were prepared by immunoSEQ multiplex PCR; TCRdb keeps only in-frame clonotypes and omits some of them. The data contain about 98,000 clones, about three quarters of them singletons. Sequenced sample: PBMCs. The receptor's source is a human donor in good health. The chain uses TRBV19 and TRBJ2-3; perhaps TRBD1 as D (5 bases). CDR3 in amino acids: CASSLGAADTQYF. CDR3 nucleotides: TGTGCCAGTAGTTTAGGGGCCGCGGATACGCAGTATTTT.